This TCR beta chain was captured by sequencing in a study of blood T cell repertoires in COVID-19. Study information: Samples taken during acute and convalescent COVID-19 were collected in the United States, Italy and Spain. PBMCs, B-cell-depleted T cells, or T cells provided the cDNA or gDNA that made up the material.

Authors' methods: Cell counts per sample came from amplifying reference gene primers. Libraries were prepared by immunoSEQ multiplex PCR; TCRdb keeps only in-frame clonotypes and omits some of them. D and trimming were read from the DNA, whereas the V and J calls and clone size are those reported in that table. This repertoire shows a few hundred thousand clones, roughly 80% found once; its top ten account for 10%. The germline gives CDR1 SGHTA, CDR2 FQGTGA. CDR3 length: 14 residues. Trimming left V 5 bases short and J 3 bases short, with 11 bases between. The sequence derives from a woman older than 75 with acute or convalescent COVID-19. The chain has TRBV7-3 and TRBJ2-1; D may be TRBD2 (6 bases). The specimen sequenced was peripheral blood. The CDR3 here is CASSPGDFYNEQFF. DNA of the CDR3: TGTGCCAGCAGCCCGGGGGACTTCTACAATGAGCAGTTCTTC. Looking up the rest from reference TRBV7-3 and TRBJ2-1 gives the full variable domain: GAGVSQTPSNKVTEKGKYVELRCDPISGHTALYWYRQSLGQGPEFLIYFQGTGAADDSGLPNDRFFAVRPEGSVSTLKIQRTERGDSAVYLCASSPGDFYNEQFFGPGTRLTVL.